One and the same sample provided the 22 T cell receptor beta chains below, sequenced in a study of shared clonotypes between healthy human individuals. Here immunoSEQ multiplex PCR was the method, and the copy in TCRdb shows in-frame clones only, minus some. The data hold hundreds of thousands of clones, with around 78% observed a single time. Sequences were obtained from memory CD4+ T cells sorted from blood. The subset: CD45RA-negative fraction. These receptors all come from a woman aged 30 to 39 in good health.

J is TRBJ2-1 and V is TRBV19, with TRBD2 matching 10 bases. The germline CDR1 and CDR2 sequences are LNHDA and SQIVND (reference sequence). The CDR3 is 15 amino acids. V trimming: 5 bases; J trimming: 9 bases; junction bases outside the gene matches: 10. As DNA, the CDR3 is TGTGCCAGTAGTGCCGGACTAGCGGAGACGGGTGAGCAGTTCTTC. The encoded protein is CASSAGLAETGEQFF.

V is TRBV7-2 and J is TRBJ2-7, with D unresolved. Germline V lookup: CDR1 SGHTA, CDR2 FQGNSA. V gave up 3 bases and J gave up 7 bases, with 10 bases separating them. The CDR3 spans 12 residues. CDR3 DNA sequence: TGTGCCAGCAGCTTGGGTATGTGGGAGCAGTACTTC. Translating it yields CASSLGMWEQYF.

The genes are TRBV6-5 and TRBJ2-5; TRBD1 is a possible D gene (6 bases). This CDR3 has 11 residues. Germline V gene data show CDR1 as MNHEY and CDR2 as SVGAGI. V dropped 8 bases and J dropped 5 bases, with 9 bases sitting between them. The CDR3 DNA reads TGTGCCAGCGGCAGGGGCGAGACCCAGTACTTC. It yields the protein CASGRGETQYF.

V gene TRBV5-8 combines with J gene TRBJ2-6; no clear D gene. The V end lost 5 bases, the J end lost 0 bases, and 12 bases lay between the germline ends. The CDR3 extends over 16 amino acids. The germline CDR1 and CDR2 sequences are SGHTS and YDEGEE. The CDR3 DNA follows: TGTGCCAGCAGAATGAATATGGGCTCTGGGGCCAACGTCCTGACTTTC. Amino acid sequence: CASRMNMGSGANVLTF.

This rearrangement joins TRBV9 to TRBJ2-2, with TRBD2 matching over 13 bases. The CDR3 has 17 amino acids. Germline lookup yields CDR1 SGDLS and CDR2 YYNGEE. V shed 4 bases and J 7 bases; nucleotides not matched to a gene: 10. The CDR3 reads CASSQGLAGVDGGELFF. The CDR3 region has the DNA TGTGCCAGCAGCCAAGGACTAGCGGGAGTCGACGGCGGGGAGCTGTTTTTT.

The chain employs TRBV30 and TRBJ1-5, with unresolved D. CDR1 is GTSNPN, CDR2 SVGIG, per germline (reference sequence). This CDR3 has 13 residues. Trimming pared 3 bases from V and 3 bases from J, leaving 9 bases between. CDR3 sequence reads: CAWRPDSNQPQHF. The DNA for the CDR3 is TGTGCCTGGAGGCCCGATTCCAATCAGCCCCAGCATTTT.

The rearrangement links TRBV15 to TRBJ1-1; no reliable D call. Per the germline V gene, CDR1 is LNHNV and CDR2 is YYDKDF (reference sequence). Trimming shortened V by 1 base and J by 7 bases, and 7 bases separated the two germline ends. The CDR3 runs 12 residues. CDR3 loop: CATSRVGYEAFF. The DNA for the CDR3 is TGTGCCACCAGCAGAGTTGGTTATGAAGCTTTCTTT. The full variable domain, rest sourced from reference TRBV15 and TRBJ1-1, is DAMVIQNPRYQVTQFGKPVTLSCSQTLNHNVMYWYQQKSSQAPKLLFHYYDKDFNNEADTPDNFQSRRPNTSFCFLDIRSPGLGDTAMYLCATSRVGYEAFFGQGTRLTVV.

As DNA, the CDR3 is TGTGCCATCAGTGAGTCGATGGACATCGACGAGCAGTACTTC. This encodes CAISESMDIDEQYF. This chain uses TRBV10-3 with TRBJ2-7; TRBD1 might be the D (5 bases). CDR3 size: 14 residues. CDR1 and CDR2 (germline): ENHRY, SYGVKD. Trimming removed 0 bases from V and 5 bases from J, with 11 bases in between.

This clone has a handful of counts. CDR3 sequence: CASSSDRGRRPFF. The CDR3 bases are TGTGCCAGCAGCTCCGACAGGGGGCGGAGGCCCTTCTTT. The rearrangement links TRBV7-3 to TRBJ1-1; 10 bases line up with TRBD1. In germline, CDR1 is SGHTA, CDR2 FQGTGA. V shed 4 bases, J shed 14 bases, and the junction held 10 bases outside the gene matches. The CDR3 spans 13 residues.

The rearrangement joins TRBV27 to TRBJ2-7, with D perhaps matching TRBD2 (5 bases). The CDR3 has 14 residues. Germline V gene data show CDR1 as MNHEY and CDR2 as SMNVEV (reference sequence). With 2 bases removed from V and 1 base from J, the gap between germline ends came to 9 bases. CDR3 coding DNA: TGTGCCAGCAGTTTACTTGGGGAGTCCTACGAGCAGTACTTC. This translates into CASSLLGESYEQYF.

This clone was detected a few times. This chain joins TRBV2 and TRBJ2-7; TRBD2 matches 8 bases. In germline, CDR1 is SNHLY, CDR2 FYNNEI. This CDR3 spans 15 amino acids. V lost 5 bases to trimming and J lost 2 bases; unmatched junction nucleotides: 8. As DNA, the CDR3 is TGTGCCAGCAGTCCTTTGACTAGCGAGGCCTACGAGCAGTACTTC. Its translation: CASSPLTSEAYEQYF.

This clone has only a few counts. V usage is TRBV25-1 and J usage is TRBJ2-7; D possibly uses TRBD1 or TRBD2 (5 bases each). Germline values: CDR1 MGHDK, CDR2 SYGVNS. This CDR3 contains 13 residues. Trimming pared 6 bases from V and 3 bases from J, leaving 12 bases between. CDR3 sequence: CASSSGTNYEQYF. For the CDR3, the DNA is TGTGCCAGCAGCTCCGGGACCAACTACGAGCAGTACTTC.

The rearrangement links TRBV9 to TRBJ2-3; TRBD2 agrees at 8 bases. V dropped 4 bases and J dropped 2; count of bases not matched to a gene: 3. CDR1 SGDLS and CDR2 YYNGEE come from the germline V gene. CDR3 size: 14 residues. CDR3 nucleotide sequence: TGTGCCAGCAGCACTAGCGGTAACACAGATACGCAGTATTTT. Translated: CASSTSGNTDTQYF.

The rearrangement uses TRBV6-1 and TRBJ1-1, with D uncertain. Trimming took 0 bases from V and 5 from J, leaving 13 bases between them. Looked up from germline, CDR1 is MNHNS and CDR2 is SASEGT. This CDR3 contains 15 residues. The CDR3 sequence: CASSEAVQPRTEAFF. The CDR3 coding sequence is TGTGCCAGCAGTGAAGCAGTACAGCCGAGGACTGAAGCTTTCTTT.

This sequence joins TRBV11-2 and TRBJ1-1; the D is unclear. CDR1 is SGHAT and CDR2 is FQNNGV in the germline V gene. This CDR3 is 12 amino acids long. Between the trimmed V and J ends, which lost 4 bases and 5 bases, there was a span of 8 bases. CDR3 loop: CASSYQRTEAFF. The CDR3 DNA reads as TGTGCCAGCAGCTACCAGCGTACTGAAGCTTTCTTT.

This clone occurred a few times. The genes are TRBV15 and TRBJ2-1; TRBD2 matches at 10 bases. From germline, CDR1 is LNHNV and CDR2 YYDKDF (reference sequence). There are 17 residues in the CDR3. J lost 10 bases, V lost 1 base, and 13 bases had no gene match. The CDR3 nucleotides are TGTGCCACCAGCAGAGGGGCTGGGCTAGCGGGAGAGGGAGAGCAGTTCTTC. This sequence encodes CATSRGAGLAGEGEQFF.

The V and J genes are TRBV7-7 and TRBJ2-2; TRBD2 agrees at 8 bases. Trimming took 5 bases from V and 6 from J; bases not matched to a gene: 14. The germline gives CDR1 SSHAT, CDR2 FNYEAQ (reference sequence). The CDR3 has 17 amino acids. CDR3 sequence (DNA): TGTGCCAGCAGCAGGGGACGTGGACTAGCAGAGGCCGGGGAGCTGTTTTTT. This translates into CASSRGRGLAEAGELFF.

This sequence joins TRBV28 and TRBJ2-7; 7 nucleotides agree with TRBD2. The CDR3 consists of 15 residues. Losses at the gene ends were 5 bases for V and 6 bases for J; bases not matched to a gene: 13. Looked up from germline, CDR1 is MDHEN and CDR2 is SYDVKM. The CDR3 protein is CASSPPDTGGREQYF. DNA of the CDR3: TGTGCCAGCAGTCCCCCCGACACGGGGGGACGCGAGCAGTACTTC.

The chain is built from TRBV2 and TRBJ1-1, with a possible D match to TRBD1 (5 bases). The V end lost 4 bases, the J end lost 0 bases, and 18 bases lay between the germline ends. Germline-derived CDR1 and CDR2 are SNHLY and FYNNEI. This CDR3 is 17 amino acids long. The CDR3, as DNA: TGTGCCAGCAGTGTATCTGCGCCAGGGAGGTTGAACACTGAAGCTTTCTTT. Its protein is CASSVSAPGRLNTEAFF.

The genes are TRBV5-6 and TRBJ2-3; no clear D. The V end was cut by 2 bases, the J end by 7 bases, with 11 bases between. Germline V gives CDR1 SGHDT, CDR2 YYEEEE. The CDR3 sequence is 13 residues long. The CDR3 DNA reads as TGTGCCAGCAGCTTCCATTCGCCGAATACGCAGTATTTT. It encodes CASSFHSPNTQYF.

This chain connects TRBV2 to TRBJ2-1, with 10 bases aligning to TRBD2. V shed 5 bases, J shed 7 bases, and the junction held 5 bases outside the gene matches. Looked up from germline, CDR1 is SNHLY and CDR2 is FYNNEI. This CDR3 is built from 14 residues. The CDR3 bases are TGTGCCAGCAGTAAGCTAGCGGGAGTTAATGAGCAGTTCTTC. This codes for CASSKLAGVNEQFF.

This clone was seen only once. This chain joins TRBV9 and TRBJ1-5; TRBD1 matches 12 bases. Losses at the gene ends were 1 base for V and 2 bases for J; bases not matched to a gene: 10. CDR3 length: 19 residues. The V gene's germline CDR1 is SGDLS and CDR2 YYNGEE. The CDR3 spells CASSVMGTGGWDCNQPQHF. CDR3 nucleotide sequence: TGTGCCAGCAGCGTAATGGGGACAGGGGGCTGGGATTGCAATCAGCCCCAGCATTTT.